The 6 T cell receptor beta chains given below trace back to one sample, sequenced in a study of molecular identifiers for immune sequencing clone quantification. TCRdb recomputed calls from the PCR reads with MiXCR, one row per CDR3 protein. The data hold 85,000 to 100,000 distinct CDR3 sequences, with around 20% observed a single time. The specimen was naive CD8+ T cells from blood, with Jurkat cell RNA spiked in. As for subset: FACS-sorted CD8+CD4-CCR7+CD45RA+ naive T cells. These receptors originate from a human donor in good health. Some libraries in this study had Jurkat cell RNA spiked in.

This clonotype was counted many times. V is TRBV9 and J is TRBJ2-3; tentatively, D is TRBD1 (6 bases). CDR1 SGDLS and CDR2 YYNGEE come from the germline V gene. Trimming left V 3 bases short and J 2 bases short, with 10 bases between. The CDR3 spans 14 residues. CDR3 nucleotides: TGTGCCAGCAGCGCTGGACAGAACACAGATACGCAGTATTTT. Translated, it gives CASSAGQNTDTQYF.

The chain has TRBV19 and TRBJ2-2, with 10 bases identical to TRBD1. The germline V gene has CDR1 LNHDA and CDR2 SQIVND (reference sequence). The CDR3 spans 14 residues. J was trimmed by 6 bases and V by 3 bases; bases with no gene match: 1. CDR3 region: CASSMGQGSGELFF. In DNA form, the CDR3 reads TGTGCCAGTAGTATGGGACAGGGGTCCGGGGAGCTGTTTTTT.

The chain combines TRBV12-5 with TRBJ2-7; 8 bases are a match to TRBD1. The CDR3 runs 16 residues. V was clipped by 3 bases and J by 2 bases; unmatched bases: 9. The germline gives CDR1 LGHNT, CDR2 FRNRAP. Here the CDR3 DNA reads TGTGCTAGTGGTTTTCAGACAGGGGAGGTAACCTACGAGCAGTACTTC. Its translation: CASGFQTGEVTYEQYF.

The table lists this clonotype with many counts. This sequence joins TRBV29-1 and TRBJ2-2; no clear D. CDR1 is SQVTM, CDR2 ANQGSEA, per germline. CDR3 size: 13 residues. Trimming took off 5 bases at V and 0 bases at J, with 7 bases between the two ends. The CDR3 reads CSVSTSNTGELFF. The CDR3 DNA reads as TGCAGCGTTTCGACTTCGAACACCGGGGAGCTGTTTTTT.

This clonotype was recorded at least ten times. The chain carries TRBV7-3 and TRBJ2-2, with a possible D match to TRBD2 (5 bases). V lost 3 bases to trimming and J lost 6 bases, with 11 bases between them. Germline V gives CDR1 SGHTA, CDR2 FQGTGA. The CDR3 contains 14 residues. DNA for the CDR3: TGTGCCAGCAGCTTCGCTAGCAGCCCCGGGGAGCTGTTTTTT. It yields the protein CASSFASSPGELFF.

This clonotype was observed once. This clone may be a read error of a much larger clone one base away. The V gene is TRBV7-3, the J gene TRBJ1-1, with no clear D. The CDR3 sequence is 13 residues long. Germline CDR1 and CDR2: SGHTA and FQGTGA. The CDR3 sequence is CASSLSPNAEAFF. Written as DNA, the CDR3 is TGTGCCAGCAGCTTATCCCCGAACGCTGAAGCTTTCTTT. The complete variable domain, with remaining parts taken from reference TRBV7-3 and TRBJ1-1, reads GAGVSQTPSNKVTEKGKYVELRCDPISGHTALYWYRQSLGQGPEFLIYFQGTGAADDSGLPNDRFFAVRPEGSVSTLKIQRTERGDSAVYLCASSLSPNAEAFFGQGTRLTVV.